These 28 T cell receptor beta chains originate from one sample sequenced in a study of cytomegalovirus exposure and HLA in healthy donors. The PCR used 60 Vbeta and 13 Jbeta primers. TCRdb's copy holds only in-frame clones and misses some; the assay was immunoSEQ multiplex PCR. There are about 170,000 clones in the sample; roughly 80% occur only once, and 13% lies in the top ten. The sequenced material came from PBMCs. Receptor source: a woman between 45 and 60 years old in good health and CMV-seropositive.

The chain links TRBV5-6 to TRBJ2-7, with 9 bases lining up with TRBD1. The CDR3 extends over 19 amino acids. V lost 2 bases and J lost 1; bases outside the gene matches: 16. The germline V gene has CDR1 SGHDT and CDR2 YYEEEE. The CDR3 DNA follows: TGTGCCAGCAGCTTTTACTTTGGACAGGGGCGAGTTTTATCCTACGAGCAGTACTTC. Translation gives CASSFYFGQGRVLSYEQYF.

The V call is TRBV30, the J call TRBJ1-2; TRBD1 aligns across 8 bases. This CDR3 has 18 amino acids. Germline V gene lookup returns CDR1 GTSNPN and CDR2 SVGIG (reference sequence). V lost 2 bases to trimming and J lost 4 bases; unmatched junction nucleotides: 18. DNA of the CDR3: TGTGCCTGGAGTACAACGGCCCTCGGACAGGGAACCTCCTATGGCTACACCTTC. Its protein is CAWSTTALGQGTSYGYTF.

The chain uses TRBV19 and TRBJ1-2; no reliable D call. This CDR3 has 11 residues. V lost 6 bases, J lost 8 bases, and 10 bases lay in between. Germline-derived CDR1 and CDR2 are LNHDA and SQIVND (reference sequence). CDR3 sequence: CASRSYSGYTF. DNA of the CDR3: TGTGCCAGTAGGAGCTATTCGGGCTACACCTTC.

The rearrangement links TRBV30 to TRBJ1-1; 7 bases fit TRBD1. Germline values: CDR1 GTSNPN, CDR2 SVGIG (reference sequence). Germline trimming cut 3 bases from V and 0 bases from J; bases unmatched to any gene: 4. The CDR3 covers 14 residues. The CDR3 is CAWRGDRLNTEAFF. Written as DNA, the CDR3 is TGTGCCTGGAGGGGGGACAGACTGAACACTGAAGCTTTCTTT.

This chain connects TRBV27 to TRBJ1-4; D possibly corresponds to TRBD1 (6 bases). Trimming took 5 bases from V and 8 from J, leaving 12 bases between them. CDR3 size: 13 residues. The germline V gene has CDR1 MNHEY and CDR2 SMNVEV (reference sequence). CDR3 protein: CASSRGQREKLFF. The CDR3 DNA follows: TGTGCCAGCAGTCGGGGACAAAGAGAAAAACTGTTTTTT.

The CDR3 region has the DNA TGTGCCAGCAGTTCAACTCACCCCGCTGGCTACACCTTC. Its protein is CASSSTHPAGYTF. The rearrangement uses TRBV6-5 and TRBJ1-2, with D uncertain. Germline CDR1 is MNHEY and CDR2 is SVGAGI. Trimming left V 4 bases short and J 7 bases short, with 13 bases between. The CDR3 length is 13 residues.

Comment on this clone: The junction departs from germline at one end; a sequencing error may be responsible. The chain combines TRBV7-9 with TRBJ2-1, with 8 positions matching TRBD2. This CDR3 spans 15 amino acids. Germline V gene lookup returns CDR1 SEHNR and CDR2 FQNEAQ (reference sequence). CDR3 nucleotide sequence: TGTTCCAGCAGCACCACGGGGGGGGTGTACAATGAGCAGTTCTTC. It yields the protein CSSSTTGGVYNEQFF.

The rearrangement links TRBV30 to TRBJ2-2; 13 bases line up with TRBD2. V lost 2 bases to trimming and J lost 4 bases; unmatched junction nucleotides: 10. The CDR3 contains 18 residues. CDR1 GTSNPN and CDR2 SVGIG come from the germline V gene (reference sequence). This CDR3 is CAWSRTSGGAGVTGELFF. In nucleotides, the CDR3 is TGTGCCTGGAGTAGAACTAGCGGGGGGGCTGGGGTCACCGGGGAGCTGTTTTTT.

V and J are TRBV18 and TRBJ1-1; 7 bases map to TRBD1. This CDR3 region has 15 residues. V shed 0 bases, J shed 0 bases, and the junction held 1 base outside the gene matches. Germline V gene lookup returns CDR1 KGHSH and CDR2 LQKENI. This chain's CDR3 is CASSPPTGVNTEAFF. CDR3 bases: TGTGCCAGCTCACCACCAACAGGGGTGAACACTGAAGCTTTCTTT. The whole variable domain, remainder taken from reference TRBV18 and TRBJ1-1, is NAGVMQNPRHLVRRRGQEARLRCSPMKGHSHVYWYRQLPEEGLKFMVYLQKENIIDESGMPKERFSAEFPKEGPSILRIQQVVRGDSAAYFCASSPPTGVNTEAFFGQGTRLTVV.

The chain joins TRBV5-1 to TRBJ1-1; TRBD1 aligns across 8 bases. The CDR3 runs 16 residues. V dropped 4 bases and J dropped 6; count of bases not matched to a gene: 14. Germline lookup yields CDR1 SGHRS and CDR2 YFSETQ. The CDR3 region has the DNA TGCGCCAGCAGCCCCGGGACAGGCCCGCCGATAGCTGAAGCTTTCTTT. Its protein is CASSPGTGPPIAEAFF. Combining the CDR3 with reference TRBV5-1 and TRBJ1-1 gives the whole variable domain KAGVTQTPRYLIKTRGQQVTLSCSPISGHRSVSWYQQTPGQGLQFLFEYFSETQRNKGNFPGRFSGRQFSNSRSEMNVSTLELGDSALYLCASSPGTGPPIAEAFFGQGTRLTVV.

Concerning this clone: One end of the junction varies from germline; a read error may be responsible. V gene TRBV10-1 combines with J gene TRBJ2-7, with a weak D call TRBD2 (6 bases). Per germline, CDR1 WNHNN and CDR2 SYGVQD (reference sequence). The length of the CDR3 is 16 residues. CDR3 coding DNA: TGCGCCAGCAGTGACGAAATTGAGAGAGTCGGGGGTGCTTTTTTCTTC. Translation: CASSDEIERVGGAFFF.

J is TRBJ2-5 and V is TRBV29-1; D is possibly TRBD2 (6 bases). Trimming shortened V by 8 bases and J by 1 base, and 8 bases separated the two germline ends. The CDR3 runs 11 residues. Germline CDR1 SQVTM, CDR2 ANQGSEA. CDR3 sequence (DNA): TGCAGCCACGGGGGCCAAGAGACCCAGTACTTC. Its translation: CSHGGQETQYF. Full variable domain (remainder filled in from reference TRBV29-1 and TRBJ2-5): SAVISQKPSRDICQRGTSLTIQCQVDSQVTMMFWYRQQPGQSLTLIATANQGSEATYESGFVIDKFPISRPNLTFSTLTVSNMSPEDSSIYLCSHGGQETQYFGPGTRLLVL.

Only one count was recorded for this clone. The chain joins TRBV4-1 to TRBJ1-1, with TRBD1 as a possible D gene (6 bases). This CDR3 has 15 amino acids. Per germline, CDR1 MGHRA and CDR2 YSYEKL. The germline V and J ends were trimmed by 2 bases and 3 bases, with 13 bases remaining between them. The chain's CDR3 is CASSQSRGADTEAFF. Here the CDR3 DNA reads TGCGCCAGCAGCCAATCACGGGGGGCTGACACTGAAGCTTTCTTT.

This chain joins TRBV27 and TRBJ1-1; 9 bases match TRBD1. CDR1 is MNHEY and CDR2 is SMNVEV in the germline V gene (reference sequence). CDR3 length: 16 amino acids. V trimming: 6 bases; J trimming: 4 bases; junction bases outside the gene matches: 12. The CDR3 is CASRTRWTDRGTEAFF. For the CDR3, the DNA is TGTGCCAGCAGAACGCGTTGGACGGACAGGGGCACTGAAGCTTTCTTT.

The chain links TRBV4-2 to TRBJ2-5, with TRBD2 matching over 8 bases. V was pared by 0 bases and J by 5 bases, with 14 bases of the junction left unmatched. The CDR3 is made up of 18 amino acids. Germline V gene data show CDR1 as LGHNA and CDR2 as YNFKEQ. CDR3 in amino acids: CASSQDLPTSGRVETQYF. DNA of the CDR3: TGTGCCAGCAGCCAAGATCTACCCACTAGCGGTAGGGTGGAGACCCAGTACTTC.

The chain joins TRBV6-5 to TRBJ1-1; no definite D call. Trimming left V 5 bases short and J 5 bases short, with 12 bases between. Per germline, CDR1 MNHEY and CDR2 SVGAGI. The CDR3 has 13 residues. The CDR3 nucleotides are TGTGCCAGCAGTCGCTTTGGGCAGACTGAAGCTTTCTTT. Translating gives CASSRFGQTEAFF.

CDR3 protein: CASSLGQGETQYF. CDR3 in DNA: TGTGCCAGCAGCTTGGGCCAGGGAGAGACCCAGTACTTC. V and J are TRBV5-4 and TRBJ2-5; D is perhaps TRBD1 (5 bases). V was clipped by 0 bases and J by 4 bases, with 7 bases between them. Germline V lookup: CDR1 SGHNT, CDR2 YYREEE (reference sequence). CDR3 length equals 13 residues.

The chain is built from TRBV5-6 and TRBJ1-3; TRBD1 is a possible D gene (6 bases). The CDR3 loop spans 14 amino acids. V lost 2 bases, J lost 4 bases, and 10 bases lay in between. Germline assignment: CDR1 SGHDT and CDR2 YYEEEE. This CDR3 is CASSLGTLGNTIYF. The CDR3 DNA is TGTGCCAGCAGCTTAGGGACACTAGGAAACACCATATATTTT.

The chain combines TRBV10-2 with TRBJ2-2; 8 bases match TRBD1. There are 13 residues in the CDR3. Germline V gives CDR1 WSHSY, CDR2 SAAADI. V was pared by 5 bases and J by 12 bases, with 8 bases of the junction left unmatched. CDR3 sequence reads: CASSPPGQGQLFF. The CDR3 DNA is TGCGCCAGCAGTCCCCCTGGACAGGGCCAGCTGTTTTTT.

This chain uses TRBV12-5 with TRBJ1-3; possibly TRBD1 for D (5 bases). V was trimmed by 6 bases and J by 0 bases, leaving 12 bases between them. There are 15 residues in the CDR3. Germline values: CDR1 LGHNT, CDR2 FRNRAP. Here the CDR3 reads CASGQGGASGNTIYF. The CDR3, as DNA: TGTGCTAGTGGCCAGGGCGGAGCCTCTGGAAACACCATATATTTT.

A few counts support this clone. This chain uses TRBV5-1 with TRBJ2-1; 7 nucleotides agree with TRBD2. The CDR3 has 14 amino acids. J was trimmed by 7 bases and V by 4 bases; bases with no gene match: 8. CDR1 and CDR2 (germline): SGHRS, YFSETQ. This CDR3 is CASSEREGGNEQFF. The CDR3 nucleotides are TGCGCCAGCAGCGAGAGAGAGGGAGGGAATGAGCAGTTCTTC.

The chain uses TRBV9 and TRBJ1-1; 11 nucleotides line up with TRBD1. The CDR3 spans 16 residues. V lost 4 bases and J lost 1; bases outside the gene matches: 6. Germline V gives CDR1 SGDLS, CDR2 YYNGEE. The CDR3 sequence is CASSLRTGGGNTEAFF. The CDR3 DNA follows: TGTGCCAGCAGCCTAAGGACAGGGGGCGGGAACACTGAAGCTTTCTTT.

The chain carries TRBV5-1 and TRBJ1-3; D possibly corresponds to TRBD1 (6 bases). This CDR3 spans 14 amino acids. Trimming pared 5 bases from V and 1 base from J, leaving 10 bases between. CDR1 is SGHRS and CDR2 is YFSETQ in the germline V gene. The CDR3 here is CASRPQGSGNTIYF. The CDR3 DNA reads TGCGCCAGCAGGCCCCAGGGGTCTGGAAACACCATATATTTT. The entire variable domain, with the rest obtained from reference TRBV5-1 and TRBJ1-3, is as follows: KAGVTQTPRYLIKTRGQQVTLSCSPISGHRSVSWYQQTPGQGLQFLFEYFSETQRNKGNFPGRFSGRQFSNSRSEMNVSTLELGDSALYLCASRPQGSGNTIYFGEGSWLTVV.

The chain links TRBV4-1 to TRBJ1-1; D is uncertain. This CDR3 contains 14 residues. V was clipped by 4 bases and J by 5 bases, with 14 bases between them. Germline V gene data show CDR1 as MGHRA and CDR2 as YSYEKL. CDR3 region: CASSPSYRVTEAFF. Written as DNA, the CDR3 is TGCGCCAGCAGCCCTAGCTATAGAGTTACTGAAGCTTTCTTT.

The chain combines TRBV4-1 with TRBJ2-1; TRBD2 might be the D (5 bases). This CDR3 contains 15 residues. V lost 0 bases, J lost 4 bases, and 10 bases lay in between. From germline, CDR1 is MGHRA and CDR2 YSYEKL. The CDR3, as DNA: TGCGCCAGCAGCCAAGATCGGAGCGGATACAATGAGCAGTTCTTC. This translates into CASSQDRSGYNEQFF.

This CDR3 is CAWSVRRGDSPLHF. CDR3 sequence (DNA): TGTGCCTGGAGTGTTCGCAGGGGCGATTCACCCCTCCACTTT. This chain joins TRBV30 and TRBJ1-6, with a weak D call TRBD1 (6 bases). There are 14 residues in the CDR3. CDR1 GTSNPN and CDR2 SVGIG come from the germline V gene (reference sequence). Trimming took 0 bases from V and 8 from J, leaving 11 bases between them.

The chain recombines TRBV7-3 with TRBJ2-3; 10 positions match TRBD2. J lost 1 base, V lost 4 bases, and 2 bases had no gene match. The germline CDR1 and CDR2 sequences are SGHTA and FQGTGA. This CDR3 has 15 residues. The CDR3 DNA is TGTGCCAGCAGCTCCGGGACTAGCGGCACAGATACGCAGTATTTT. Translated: CASSSGTSGTDTQYF.

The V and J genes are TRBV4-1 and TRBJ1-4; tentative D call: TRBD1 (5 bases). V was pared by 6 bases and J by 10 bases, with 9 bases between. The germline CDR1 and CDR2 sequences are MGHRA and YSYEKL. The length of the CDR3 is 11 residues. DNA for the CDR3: TGCGCCAGCAGTCTCGACAGAAAACTGTTTTTT. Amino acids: CASSLDRKLFF.